The entry below gives a single TCR beta chain sequence along with its context. Its antigen is undetermined. Looked up from germline, CDR1 is SGHTA and CDR2 is FQGNSA. This CDR3 comprises 15 residues. Trimming took 4 bases from V and 6 from J; bases not matched to a gene: 6. Using its own MiXCR run on the 5' RACE reads, TCRdb lists one record per CDR3 protein. In the table there are some 300,000 distinct CDR3 sequences, 20% of which are singletons. The data stem from a study of T-cell memory formation after mild COVID-19. About the study: Each donor largely had its own TCR clusters.

Overall study results and limits: Specificity for SARS-CoV-2 was not confirmed among the second-wave clones peaking on day 37.

Sequenced sample: PBMCs or a T cell subset sorted from them (not recorded which). This TCR was recovered from a man younger than 35 who had mild COVID-19 (a few samples of this study predate the infection). Cell type and time point are not known. The genes are TRBV7-2 and TRBJ2-1; TRBD2 aligns across 10 bases. CDR3 region: CASSWGQRGGNEQFF. CDR3 nucleotide sequence: TGTGCCAGCAGCTGGGGGCAGCGGGGGGGCAATGAGCAGTTCTTC.